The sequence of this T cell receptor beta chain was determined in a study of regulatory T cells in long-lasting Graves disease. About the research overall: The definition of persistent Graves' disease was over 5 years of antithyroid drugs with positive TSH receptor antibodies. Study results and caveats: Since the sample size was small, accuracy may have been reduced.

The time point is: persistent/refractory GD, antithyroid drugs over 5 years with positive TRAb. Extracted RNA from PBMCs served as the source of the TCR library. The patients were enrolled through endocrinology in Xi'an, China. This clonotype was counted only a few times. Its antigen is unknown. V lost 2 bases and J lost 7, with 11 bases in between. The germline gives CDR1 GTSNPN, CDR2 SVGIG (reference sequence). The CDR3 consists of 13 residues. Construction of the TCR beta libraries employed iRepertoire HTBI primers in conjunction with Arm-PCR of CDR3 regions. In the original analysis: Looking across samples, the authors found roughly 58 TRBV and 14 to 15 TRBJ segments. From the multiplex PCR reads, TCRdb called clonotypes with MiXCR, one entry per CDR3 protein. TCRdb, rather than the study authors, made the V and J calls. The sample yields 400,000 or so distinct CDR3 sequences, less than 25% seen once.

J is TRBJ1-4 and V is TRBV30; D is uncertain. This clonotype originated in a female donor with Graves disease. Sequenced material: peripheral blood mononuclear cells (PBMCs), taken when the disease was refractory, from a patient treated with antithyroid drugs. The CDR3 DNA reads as TGTGCCTGGAGTCCGGGTCGGAGTGAAAAACTGTTTTTT. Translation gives CAWSPGRSEKLFF. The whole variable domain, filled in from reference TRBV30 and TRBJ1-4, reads SQTIHQWPATLVQPVGSPLSLECTVEGTSNPNLYWYRQAAGRGLQLLFYSVGIGQISSEVPQNLSASRPQDRQFILSSKKLLLSDSGFYLCAWSPGRSEKLFFGSGTQLSVL.